Listed here are 22 T cell receptor beta chains from one sample, sequenced in a study of cytomegalovirus exposure and HLA in healthy donors (dated by TCRdb to between 2016 and 2019). Receptor amplification or capture employed the immunoSEQ multiplex PCR assay. The multiplex PCR relied on a mix of 60 forward primers for TCR Vbeta segments and 13 reverse primers for TCR Jbeta segments. The table comes from immuneACCESS by way of TCRdb, which keeps in-frame sequences with V and J called. Part of the clones is missing from these tables; in studies checked, under half for an unresolved V gene and the rest for unknown reasons. The sample table on file contains 55,000 to 75,000 clones. The ten biggest clones cover 3.5% to 4% of the sample. The sequencing input was PBMCs. The receptors originated from a male donor in good health and CMV-seronegative.

Concerning this clone: One end of the junction does not line up with germline, which may come from a read error. The rearrangement uses TRBV7-2 and TRBJ1-6; the match to TRBD1 covers 8 bases. Per germline, CDR1 SGHTA and CDR2 FQGNSA. The CDR3 spans 15 residues. CDR3 region: CASSLVRGTGSPLPF. The CDR3 DNA is TGTGCCAGCAGCTTAGTCCGGGGGACAGGATCACCCCTCCCCTTT.

The gene calls are TRBV7-2 and TRBJ2-7; 9 bases agree with TRBD2. CDR3 length equals 18 residues. V dropped 2 bases and J dropped 2; count of bases not matched to a gene: 13. Germline V lookup: CDR1 SGHTA, CDR2 FQGNSA. CDR3 amino acids: CASSLQPTSGGPPYEQYF. The DNA of the CDR3 is TGTGCCAGCAGCTTACAACCGACTAGCGGAGGACCCCCCTACGAGCAGTACTTC.

The rearrangement joins TRBV5-1 to TRBJ1-5; 8 positions agree with TRBD1. V was clipped by 4 bases and J by 4 bases; unmatched bases: 4. Germline V lookup: CDR1 SGHRS, CDR2 YFSETQ. The CDR3 contains 14 residues. CDR3 coding DNA: TGCGCCAGCAGCACAGGACAGGGTAATCAGCCCCAGCATTTT. This sequence encodes CASSTGQGNQPQHF.

The chain employs TRBV2 and TRBJ2-1, with 9 nucleotides matching TRBD2. Losses at the gene ends were 7 bases for V and 9 bases for J; bases not matched to a gene: 4. Germline-derived CDR1 and CDR2 are SNHLY and FYNNEI. The CDR3 totals 12 residues. CDR3: CASNPSGIEQFF. CDR3 bases: TGTGCCAGCAACCCTAGCGGGATTGAGCAGTTCTTC.

This CDR3 reads CASSLFASGADTQYF. In nucleotides, the CDR3 is TGTGCCAGCAGCTTATTCGCTAGCGGAGCAGATACGCAGTATTTT. The chain employs TRBV7-2 and TRBJ2-3; TRBD2 matches at 7 bases. CDR1 is SGHTA and CDR2 is FQGNSA in the germline V gene. This CDR3 comprises 15 residues. Trimming took 2 bases from V and 4 from J; bases not matched to a gene: 6.

The chain joins TRBV2 to TRBJ2-7; TRBD1 matches at 9 bases. The CDR3 length is 14 residues. The germline V gene has CDR1 SNHLY and CDR2 FYNNEI. The trim removed 7 bases at V and 2 bases at J, leaving 6 bases unmatched. CDR3 nucleotide sequence: TGTGCCAGCATTGGACAGGGGACTGCCTACGAGCAGTACTTC. It encodes CASIGQGTAYEQYF.

The V call is TRBV6-1, the J call TRBJ1-5; D is undetermined. Trimming took 4 bases from V and 3 from J, leaving 13 bases between them. This CDR3 has 15 amino acids. CDR1 MNHNS and CDR2 SASEGT come from the germline V gene. CDR3 bases: TGTGCCAGCAGTGGTAGCGGGAAACACAATCAGCCCCAGCATTTT. Protein sequence: CASSGSGKHNQPQHF.

A note on this clone: Germline is not matched at one junction end, which may reflect a read error. The rearrangement joins TRBV5-3 to TRBJ2-7, with D possibly matching TRBD1 (6 bases). TRBV5-3 is noted as an ORF with a role that remains uncertain. The CDR3 sequence is 13 residues long. The CDR3 sequence: CARSTAGVHEQSF. CDR3 nucleotide sequence: TGTGCCAGAAGCACCGCAGGGGTACACGAGCAGTCCTTC.

The chain couples TRBV25-1 to TRBJ2-7; 9 nucleotides align to TRBD1. Trimming removed 2 bases from V and 6 bases from J; junction bases left unmatched: 2. The V gene's germline CDR1 is MGHDK and CDR2 SYGVNS. The CDR3 totals 13 residues. Written as DNA, the CDR3 is TGTGCCAGCAGTGAAACAGGGGGCGTCGAGCAGTACTTC. As protein: CASSETGGVEQYF.

For this clone: At one end, the junction sequence differs from germline, possibly due to a read error. This rearrangement joins TRBV7-9 to TRBJ2-1; possible D gene TRBD1, 7 bases. The germline CDR1 and CDR2 sequences are SEHNR and FQNEAQ (reference sequence). The length of the CDR3 is 15 residues. The CDR3 DNA follows: TGTGCCAGCGACCCCCAGGGGGGCTCCGACAATGAGCAGTTCTTC. Protein product: CASDPQGGSDNEQFF.

J is TRBJ2-5 and V is TRBV11-1; 8 bases line up with TRBD1. The CDR3 loop spans 15 amino acids. The V and J ends lost 5 bases and 1 base, in that order; junction bases with no gene match: 6. The V gene's germline CDR1 is SGHAT and CDR2 FQDESV (reference sequence). The CDR3 coding sequence is TGTGCCAGCAGCCCCGACAGGGGCATCCAAGAGACCCAGTACTTC. This encodes CASSPDRGIQETQYF.

The V gene is TRBV29-1, the J gene TRBJ1-2; 7 bases fit TRBD1. The CDR3 is 12 residues long. Germline loops: CDR1 SQVTM, CDR2 ANQGSEA. With 4 bases clipped from V and 5 bases from J, the junction kept 4 bases outside the gene matches. The DNA for the CDR3 is TGCAGCGTTGCGGGGACAGATTATGGCTACACCTTC. This translates into CSVAGTDYGYTF.

This chain links TRBV7-6 with TRBJ1-1; no clear D. The V and J ends lost 5 bases and 1 base respectively, with 8 bases between them. Germline V gene data show CDR1 as SGHVS and CDR2 as FNYEAQ. This CDR3 is 13 amino acids long. The CDR3 loop reads CASSRAGNTEAFF. The CDR3 DNA is TGTGCCAGCAGCCGCGCGGGGAACACTGAAGCTTTCTTT.

The gene calls are TRBV5-1 and TRBJ2-1; 8 positions agree with TRBD2. Germline V gives CDR1 SGHRS, CDR2 YFSETQ. CDR3 size: 16 residues. With 3 bases clipped from V and 0 bases from J, the junction kept 5 bases outside the gene matches. The CDR3 bases are TGCGCCAGCAGCTCCCCCCGGGGGGGCTCCTACAATGAGCAGTTCTTC. This sequence encodes CASSSPRGGSYNEQFF.

The J gene is TRBJ1-3, the V gene TRBV5-6; D not resolved. Trimming pared 0 bases from V and 4 bases from J, leaving 11 bases between. This CDR3 is built from 15 residues. Germline V CDR1 and CDR2: SGHDT, YYEEEE. CDR3 in amino acids: CASSLDVLRGNTIYF. In DNA, the CDR3 is TGTGCCAGCAGCTTGGATGTTCTCCGGGGAAACACCATATATTTT.

Remarks on this clone: The sample holds other DNA sequences that translate to the same CDR3. V usage is TRBV5-6 and J usage is TRBJ1-1, with 8 bases that match TRBD1. Losses at the gene ends were 4 bases for V and 0 bases for J; bases not matched to a gene: 5. Germline CDR1 reads SGHDT; CDR2 reads YYEEEE. The CDR3 spans 15 residues. The CDR3 DNA reads as TGTGCCAGCAGCCCAGACAGGGGACTGAACACTGAAGCTTTCTTT. Protein product: CASSPDRGLNTEAFF.

V gene TRBV19 combines with J gene TRBJ2-2; 10 nucleotides line up with TRBD2. The CDR3 extends over 14 amino acids. V dropped 11 bases and J dropped 4; count of bases not matched to a gene: 7. Germline V lookup: CDR1 LNHDA, CDR2 SQIVND (reference sequence). CDR3 DNA: TGTGCCGGACGAGCGGGAGGGAGCACCGGGGAGCTGTTTTTT. Its protein product is CAGRAGGSTGELFF.

The DNA for the CDR3 is TGCAGCAGCCGACAGGGGAACACTGAAGCTTTCTTT. Translated: CSSRQGNTEAFF. The chain carries TRBV29-1 and TRBJ1-1; 7 bases agree with TRBD1. Trimming at V came to 8 bases and at J to 1 base, leaving 4 bases not matched to a gene. The germline V gene has CDR1 SQVTM and CDR2 ANQGSEA. The CDR3 consists of 12 residues.

CDR3 sequence (DNA): TGCGCCAGCAGCCAAGAGGTAGCGGGGACCACAGATACGCAGTATTTT. This codes for CASSQEVAGTTDTQYF. The chain carries TRBV4-3 and TRBJ2-3; 8 positions match TRBD2. The germline V gene has CDR1 LGHNA and CDR2 YSLEER. The CDR3 has 16 amino acids. The ends lost 0 bases at V and 2 bases at J; junction bases unmatched: 4.

The genes are TRBV4-3 and TRBJ2-7; 8 nucleotides match TRBD1. Germline-derived CDR1 and CDR2 are LGHNA and YSLEER. With V trimmed by 0 bases and J by 1 base, 8 bases remained unmatched. This CDR3 region has 17 residues. The CDR3 DNA reads TGCGCCAGCAGCCAAGATCTGGACAGGGTTAGGTCCTACGAGCAGTACTTC. As protein: CASSQDLDRVRSYEQYF.

The chain combines TRBV7-2 with TRBJ1-2; D call uncertain. In germline, CDR1 is SGHTA, CDR2 FQGNSA. CDR3 length: 11 residues. V shed 5 bases and J shed 12 bases, with 13 bases lying between them. CDR3 DNA sequence: TGTGCCAGCAGCATGTCCCAGGTGCACACCTTC. It is translated as CASSMSQVHTF. Full variable domain (remainder filled in from reference TRBV7-2 and TRBJ1-2): GAGVSQSPSNKVTEKGKDVELRCDPISGHTALYWYRQSLGQGLEFLIYFQGNSAPDKSGLPSDRFSAERTGGSVSTLTIQRTQQEDSAVYLCASSMSQVHTFGSGTRLTVV.

V usage is TRBV19 and J usage is TRBJ2-7; 7 nucleotides match TRBD1. The germline V gene has CDR1 LNHDA and CDR2 SQIVND (reference sequence). This CDR3 has 16 residues. With V trimmed by 0 bases and J by 2 bases, 7 bases remained unmatched. Here the CDR3 DNA reads TGTGCCAGTAGTATAGAGCGGACAGGTCGTACCTACGAGCAGTACTTC. Its protein product is CASSIERTGRTYEQYF.